This TCR beta chain was identified during a study of PD-1 blockade in mismatch repair-deficient tumors (dated by TCRdb to 2015 to 2018). As for the study more broadly: The trial enrolled 85 to 100 consecutive patients with roughly twelve mismatch repair-deficient cancer types between 2013 and September 2016, all previously treated and progressing. Tumor-associated T cell clones were tracked in the peripheral blood of patients responding to PD-1 blockade by deep sequencing of TCR CDR3 regions. Overall results and qualifications from the work: Clones residing in the tumor, which were often undetectable in blood before treatment, expanded quickly after pembrolizumab and then contracted, generally before radiologic responses.

Mismatch repair deficiency in every enrolled patient was established by polymerase chain reaction or immunohistochemistry. A few patients who responded to pembrolizumab therapy underwent TCR sequencing. The phase II trial prospectively tested pembrolizumab PD-1 blockade in advanced mismatch repair-deficient cancers regardless of tissue of origin. Peripheral blood T cell samples were serially collected before and at multiple times after PD-1 blockade was started. Blood sampling time points were reported as weeks after the first dose of pembrolizumab. With regard to this clone: Its binding antigen is unknown. No base quality values were provided; no much bigger clone lies one nucleotide off.

Library construction relied on the immunoSEQ multiplex PCR assay. Imported from immuneACCESS, the table was reduced by TCRdb to in-frame sequences with V and J called. These copies leave out some clones; in studies compared against another copy, an unresolved V gene accounts for under half, and the cause of the remainder is not known. The sample data list about 68,000 clones, and 78% of these were observed just once. The ten most abundant clones make up 4.5% to 6% of the sample. Specimen: peripheral blood, collected 2 weeks after starting pembrolizumab. This clonotype was sampled from an adult with mismatch repair-deficient cancer.

This receptor has the CDR3 CASSVASSGYNEQFF. The nucleotide sequence is TGTGCCAGCAGCGTAGCTTCTAGCGGATACAATGAGCAGTTCTTC. The chain uses TRBV9 and TRBJ2-1; TRBD2 fits 7 bases in the junction. CDR1 and CDR2, looked up from the germline V gene, are SGDLS and YYNGEE. Spanning cysteine to phenylalanine, the CDR3 consists of 15 amino acids. Of all the DNA, just the CDR3 is kept, 45 bases in frame from base 1. Trimming accounts for 0 bases at V and 4 bases at J, while the number of junction bases matched to no gene is 4.